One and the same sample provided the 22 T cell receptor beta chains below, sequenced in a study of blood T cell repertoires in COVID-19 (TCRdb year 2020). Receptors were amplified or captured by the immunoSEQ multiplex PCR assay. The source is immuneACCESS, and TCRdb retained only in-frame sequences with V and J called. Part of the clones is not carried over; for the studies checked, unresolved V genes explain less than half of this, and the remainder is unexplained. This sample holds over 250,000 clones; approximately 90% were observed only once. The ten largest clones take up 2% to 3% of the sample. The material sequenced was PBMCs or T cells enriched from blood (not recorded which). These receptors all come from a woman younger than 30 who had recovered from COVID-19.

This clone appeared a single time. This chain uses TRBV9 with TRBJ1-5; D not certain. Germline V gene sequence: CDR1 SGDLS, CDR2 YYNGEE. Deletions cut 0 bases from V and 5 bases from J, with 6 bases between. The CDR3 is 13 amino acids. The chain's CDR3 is CASSVAPDQPQHF. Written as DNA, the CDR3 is TGTGCCAGCAGCGTAGCCCCAGATCAGCCCCAGCATTTT.

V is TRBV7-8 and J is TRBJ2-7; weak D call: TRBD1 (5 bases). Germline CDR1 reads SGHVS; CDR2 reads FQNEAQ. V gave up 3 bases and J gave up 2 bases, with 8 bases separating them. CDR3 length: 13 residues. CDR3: CASSFAGPYEQYF. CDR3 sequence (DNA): TGTGCCAGCAGCTTCGCAGGGCCCTACGAGCAGTACTTC.

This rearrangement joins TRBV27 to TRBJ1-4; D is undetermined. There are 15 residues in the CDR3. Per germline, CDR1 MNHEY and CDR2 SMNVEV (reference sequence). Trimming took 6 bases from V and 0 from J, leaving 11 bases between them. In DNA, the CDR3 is TGTGCCAGCAGCAGAGGGAGTGCAACTAATGAAAAACTGTTTTTT. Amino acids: CASSRGSATNEKLFF. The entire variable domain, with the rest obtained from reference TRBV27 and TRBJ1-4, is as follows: EAQVTQNPRYLITVTGKKLTVTCSQNMNHEYMSWYRQDPGLGLRQIYYSMNVEVTDKGDVPEGYKVSRKEKRNFPLILESPSPNQTSLYFCASSRGSATNEKLFFGSGTQLSVL.

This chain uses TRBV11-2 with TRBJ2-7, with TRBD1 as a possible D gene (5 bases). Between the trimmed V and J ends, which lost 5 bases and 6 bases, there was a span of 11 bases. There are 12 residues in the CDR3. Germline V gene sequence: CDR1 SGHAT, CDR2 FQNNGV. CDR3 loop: CASSRPGSEQYF. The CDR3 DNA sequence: TGTGCCAGCAGCCGCCCAGGGTCCGAGCAGTACTTC.

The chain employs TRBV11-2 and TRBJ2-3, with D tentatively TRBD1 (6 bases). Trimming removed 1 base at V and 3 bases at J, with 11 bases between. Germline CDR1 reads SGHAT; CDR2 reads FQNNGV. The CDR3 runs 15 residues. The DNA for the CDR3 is TGTGCCAGCAGCTTAGGGGGGCGCGTGACAGATACGCAGTATTTT. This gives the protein CASSLGGRVTDTQYF.

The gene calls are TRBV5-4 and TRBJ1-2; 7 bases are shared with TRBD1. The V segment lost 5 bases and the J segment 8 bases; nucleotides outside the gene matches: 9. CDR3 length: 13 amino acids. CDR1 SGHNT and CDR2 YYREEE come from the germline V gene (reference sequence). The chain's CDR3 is CASSYRQGSGYTF. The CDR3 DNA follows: TGTGCCAGCAGTTACCGACAGGGTTCGGGCTACACCTTC.

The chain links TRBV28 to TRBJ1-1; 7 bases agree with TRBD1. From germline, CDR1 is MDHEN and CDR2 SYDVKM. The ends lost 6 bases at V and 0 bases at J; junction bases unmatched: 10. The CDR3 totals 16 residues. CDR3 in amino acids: CASSRGTDYMNTEAFF. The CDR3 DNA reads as TGTGCCAGCAGCCGCGGGACAGACTACATGAACACTGAAGCTTTCTTT.

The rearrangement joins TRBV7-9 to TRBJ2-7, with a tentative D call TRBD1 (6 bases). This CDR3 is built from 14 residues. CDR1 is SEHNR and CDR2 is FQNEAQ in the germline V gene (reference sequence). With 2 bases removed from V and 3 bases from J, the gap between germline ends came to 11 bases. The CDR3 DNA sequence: TGTGCCAGCAGCTTACGGGACAAAATCTACGAGCAGTACTTC. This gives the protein CASSLRDKIYEQYF.

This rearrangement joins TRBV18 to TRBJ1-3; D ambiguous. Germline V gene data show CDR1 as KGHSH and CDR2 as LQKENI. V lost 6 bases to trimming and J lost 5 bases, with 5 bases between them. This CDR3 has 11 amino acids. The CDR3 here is CASSGRNTIYF. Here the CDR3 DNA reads TGTGCCAGCTCCGGTAGAAACACCATATATTTT. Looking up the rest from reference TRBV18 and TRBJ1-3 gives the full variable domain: NAGVMQNPRHLVRRRGQEARLRCSPMKGHSHVYWYRQLPEEGLKFMVYLQKENIIDESGMPKERFSAEFPKEGPSILRIQQVVRGDSAAYFCASSGRNTIYFGEGSWLTVV.

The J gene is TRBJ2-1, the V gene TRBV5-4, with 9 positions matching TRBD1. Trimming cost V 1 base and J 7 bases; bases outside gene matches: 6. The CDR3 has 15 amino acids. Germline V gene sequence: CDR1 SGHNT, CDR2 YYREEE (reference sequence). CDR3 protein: CASSLYTGGLNEQFF. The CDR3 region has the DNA TGTGCCAGCAGCTTGTATACAGGGGGCCTAAATGAGCAGTTCTTC.

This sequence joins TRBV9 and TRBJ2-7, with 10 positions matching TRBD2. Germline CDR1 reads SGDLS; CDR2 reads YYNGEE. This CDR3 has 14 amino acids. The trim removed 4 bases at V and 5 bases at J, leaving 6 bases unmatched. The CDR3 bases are TGTGCCAGCAGCCCCTCCGGGACTAGCGACGAGCAGTACTTC. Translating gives CASSPSGTSDEQYF.

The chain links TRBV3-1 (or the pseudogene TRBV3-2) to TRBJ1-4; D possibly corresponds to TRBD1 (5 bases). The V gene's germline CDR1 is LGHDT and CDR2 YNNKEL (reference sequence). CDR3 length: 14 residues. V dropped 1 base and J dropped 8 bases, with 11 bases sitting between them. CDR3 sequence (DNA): TGTGCCAGCAGCCAAGTTCAGGGATGGGAAAAACTGTTTTTT. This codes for CASSQVQGWEKLFF.

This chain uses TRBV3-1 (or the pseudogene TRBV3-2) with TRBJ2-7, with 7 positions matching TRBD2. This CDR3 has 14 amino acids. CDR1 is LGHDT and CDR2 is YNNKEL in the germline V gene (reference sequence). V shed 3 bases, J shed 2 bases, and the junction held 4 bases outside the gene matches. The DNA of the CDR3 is TGTGCCAGCAGCCAGCGACTAGCCCCCTACGAGCAGTACTTC. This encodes CASSQRLAPYEQYF.

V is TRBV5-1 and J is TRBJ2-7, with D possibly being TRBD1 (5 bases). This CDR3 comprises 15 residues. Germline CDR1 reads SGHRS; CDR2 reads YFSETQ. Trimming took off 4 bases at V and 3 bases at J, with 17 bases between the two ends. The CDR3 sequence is CASSPGAVPYYEQYF. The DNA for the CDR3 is TGCGCCAGCAGCCCTGGGGCCGTCCCCTACTACGAGCAGTACTTC.

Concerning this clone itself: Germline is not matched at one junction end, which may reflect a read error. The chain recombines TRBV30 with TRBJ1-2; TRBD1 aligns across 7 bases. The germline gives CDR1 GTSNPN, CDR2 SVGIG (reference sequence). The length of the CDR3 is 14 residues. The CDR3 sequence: CAWSSPDRASPRLF. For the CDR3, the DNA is TGTGCCTGGAGCTCGCCAGACAGGGCGAGTCCCCGATTATTC.

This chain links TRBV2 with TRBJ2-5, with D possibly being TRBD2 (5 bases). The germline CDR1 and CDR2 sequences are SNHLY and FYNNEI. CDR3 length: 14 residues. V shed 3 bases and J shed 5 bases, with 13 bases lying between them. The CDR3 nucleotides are TGTGCCAGCAGTGACGAGGGCCGCGGCGAGACCCAGTACTTC. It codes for CASSDEGRGETQYF.

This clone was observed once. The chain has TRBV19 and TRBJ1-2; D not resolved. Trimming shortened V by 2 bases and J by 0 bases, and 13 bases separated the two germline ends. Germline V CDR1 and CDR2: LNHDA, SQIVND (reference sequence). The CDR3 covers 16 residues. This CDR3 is CASSILLRVSNYGYTF. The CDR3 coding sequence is TGTGCCAGTAGTATACTTCTAAGAGTGTCTAACTATGGCTACACCTTC.

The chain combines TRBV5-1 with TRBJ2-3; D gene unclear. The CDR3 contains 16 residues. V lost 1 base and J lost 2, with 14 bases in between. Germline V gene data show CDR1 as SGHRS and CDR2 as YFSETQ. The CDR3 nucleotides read TGCGCCAGCAGCTTGAGTTTCCAAGCAACCACAGATACGCAGTATTTT. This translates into CASSLSFQATTDTQYF.

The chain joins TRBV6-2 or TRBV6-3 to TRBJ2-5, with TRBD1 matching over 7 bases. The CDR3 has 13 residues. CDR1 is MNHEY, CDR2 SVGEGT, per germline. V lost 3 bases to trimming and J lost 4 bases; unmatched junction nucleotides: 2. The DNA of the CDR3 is TGTGCCAGCAGTTATTCAGGGGGAGAGACCCAGTACTTC. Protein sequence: CASSYSGGETQYF.

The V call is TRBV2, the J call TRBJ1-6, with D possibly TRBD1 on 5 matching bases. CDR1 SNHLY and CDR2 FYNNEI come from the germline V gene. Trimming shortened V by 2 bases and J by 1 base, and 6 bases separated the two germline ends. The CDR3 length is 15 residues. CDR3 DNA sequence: TGTGCCAGCAGTGAACGGGGGTCCTATAATTCACCCCTCCACTTT. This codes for CASSERGSYNSPLHF.

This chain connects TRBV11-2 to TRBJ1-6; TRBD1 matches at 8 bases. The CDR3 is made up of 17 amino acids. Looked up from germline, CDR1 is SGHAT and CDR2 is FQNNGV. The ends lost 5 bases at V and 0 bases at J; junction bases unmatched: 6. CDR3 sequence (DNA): TGTGCCAGCAGCCTTGACAGGGGTGGCTCCTATAATTCACCCCTCCACTTT. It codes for CASSLDRGGSYNSPLHF.

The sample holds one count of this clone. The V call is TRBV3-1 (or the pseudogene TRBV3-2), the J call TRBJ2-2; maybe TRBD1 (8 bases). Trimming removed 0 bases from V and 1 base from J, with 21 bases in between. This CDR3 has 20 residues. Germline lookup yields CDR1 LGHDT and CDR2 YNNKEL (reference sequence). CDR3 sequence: CASSQEADRVSSGNTGELFF. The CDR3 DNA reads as TGTGCCAGCAGCCAAGAAGCGGACAGGGTTTCTAGCGGGAACACCGGGGAGCTGTTTTTT.